This T cell receptor (beta chain) stems from a study of T cells in localized non-small cell lung cancer. Generated by immunoSEQ multiplex PCR, the TCRdb table keeps only in-frame clones and is missing some. The sample lists about 54,000 clones, around 83% occurring once. Study results and caveats: Clonality peaked in uninvolved adjacent lung rather than tumor. Investigators sequenced only a single tumor region, leaving heterogeneity possible. With higher T cell density in blood came longer overall survival. The study detected a median about 60 of the top 100 tumor clones in adjacent lung.

Comment on this clone: The antigen remains unidentified.

The receptor was isolated from a female donor over 55 with stage II squamous cell lung carcinoma. The specimen comprised peripheral blood, sampled before any cancer treatment.

Here the CDR3 DNA reads TGTGCCAGCAGCCCCTCCCGGGGACAGGGGATCGAGACCCAGTACTTC. This translates into CASSPSRGQGIETQYF. This chain joins TRBV9 and TRBJ2-5; 10 nucleotides line up with TRBD1. CDR1 SGDLS and CDR2 YYNGEE come from the germline V gene. This CDR3 has 16 amino acids. V trimming: 4 bases; J trimming: 5 bases; junction bases outside the gene matches: 11. The full variable domain, in which reference TRBV9 and TRBJ2-5 provide the parts outside the CDR3, is DSGVTQTPKHLITATGQRVTLRCSPRSGDLSVYWYQQSLDQGLQFLIQYYNGEERAKGNILERFSAQQFPDLHSELNLSSLELGDSALYFCASSPSRGQGIETQYFGPGTRLLVL.